These 31 T cell receptor beta chains share one sample of origin, sequenced in a study of cytomegalovirus exposure and HLA in healthy donors. The PCR made use of 60 Vbeta and 13 Jbeta primers. Assay: immunoSEQ multiplex PCR; the TCRdb copy retains only in-frame clones and omits some. Here the sample spans about 210,000 clones, approximately 78% being singletons. The sequenced sample was PBMCs. The source is a man aged 25 to 40 in good health and CMV-seronegative.

The J gene is TRBJ1-6, the V gene TRBV27; TRBD1 matches 8 bases. CDR1 is MNHEY, CDR2 SMNVEV, per germline (reference sequence). This CDR3 region has 16 residues. V was clipped by 1 base and J by 7 bases; unmatched bases: 6. The CDR3 is CASSLFVGTGNSPLHF. CDR3 nucleotide sequence: TGTGCCAGCAGTTTATTCGTAGGGACAGGCAATTCACCCCTCCACTTT.

Of note for this clone: This sample also contains other DNA sequences that code for the same CDR3. This chain links TRBV27 with TRBJ1-1, with D tentatively TRBD1 (5 bases). The CDR3 sequence is 13 residues long. Trimming took 4 bases from V and 0 from J, leaving 6 bases between them. CDR1 and CDR2 (germline): MNHEY, SMNVEV (reference sequence). The CDR3 protein is CASSSGLNTEAFF. The CDR3 DNA follows: TGTGCCAGCAGTTCAGGGTTGAACACTGAAGCTTTCTTT.

The chain couples TRBV10-3 to TRBJ2-3, with D uncertain. CDR1 and CDR2 (germline): ENHRY, SYGVKD. The CDR3 totals 13 residues. Trimming took off 7 bases at V and 0 bases at J, with 8 bases between the two ends. The CDR3: CAIMEPSTDTQYF. The CDR3 region has the DNA TGTGCCATCATGGAGCCCAGCACAGATACGCAGTATTTT.

The V and J genes are TRBV5-1 and TRBJ2-3; D not resolved. The germline V gene encodes CDR1 SGHRS and CDR2 YFSETQ. The CDR3 totals 16 residues. Trimming cost V 1 base and J 3 bases, with 15 bases left between them. The CDR3 region is CASSLNSVTRTDTQYF. DNA for the CDR3: TGCGCCAGCAGCTTGAACTCTGTTACCCGAACAGATACGCAGTATTTT.

The CDR3 here is CASSPGLAGGPDTQYF. Written as DNA, the CDR3 is TGTGCCAGCTCACCGGGACTAGCGGGGGGGCCAGATACGCAGTATTTT. The genes are TRBV18 and TRBJ2-3, with 16 positions matching TRBD2. Germline V gene lookup returns CDR1 KGHSH and CDR2 LQKENI. The junction had 1 base not matched to a gene; V was cut back by 3 bases and J by 4 bases. The CDR3 length is 16 residues. Filled out from reference TRBV18 and TRBJ2-3, the complete variable domain reads NAGVMQNPRHLVRRRGQEARLRCSPMKGHSHVYWYRQLPEEGLKFMVYLQKENIIDESGMPKERFSAEFPKEGPSILRIQQVVRGDSAAYFCASSPGLAGGPDTQYFGPGTRLTVL.

The rearrangement joins TRBV27 to TRBJ1-4; D might be TRBD1 (5 bases). The V gene's germline CDR1 is MNHEY and CDR2 SMNVEV (reference sequence). The V end lost 3 bases, the J end lost 7 bases, and 12 bases lay between the germline ends. The CDR3 spans 14 residues. The DNA for the CDR3 is TGTGCCAGCAGTTTGGGGGGATGGGGTGAAAAACTGTTTTTT. Translated: CASSLGGWGEKLFF.

This clone was detected only once. The gene calls are TRBV19 and TRBJ1-6; 7 bases fit TRBD1. This CDR3 comprises 14 residues. Germline lookup yields CDR1 LNHDA and CDR2 SQIVND (reference sequence). J gave up 10 bases and V 6 bases, and 9 bases lay outside the gene matches. In nucleotides, the CDR3 is TGTGCCAGTAGCACACAGGGGTCCGTGTCACCCCTCCACTTT. Translation gives CASSTQGSVSPLHF.

The gene calls are TRBV4-2 and TRBJ2-1; 9 bases are a match to TRBD2. The CDR3 length is 16 residues. Germline trimming cut 4 bases from V and 7 bases from J; bases unmatched to any gene: 11. CDR1 is LGHNA and CDR2 is YNFKEQ in the germline V gene. CDR3 in DNA: TGTGCCAGCAGCCTCTTCCTGGGCGGGGGGGCGAATGAGCAGTTCTTC. It yields the protein CASSLFLGGGANEQFF.

The rearrangement links TRBV7-6 to TRBJ1-1; TRBD1 might be the D (5 bases). Between the trimmed V and J ends, which lost 5 bases and 0 bases, there was a span of 10 bases. CDR3 length: 14 residues. CDR1 SGHVS and CDR2 FNYEAQ come from the germline V gene. CDR3 bases: TGTGCCAGCAGCCCGACAGTCATGAACACTGAAGCTTTCTTT. Its protein is CASSPTVMNTEAFF.

This rearrangement joins TRBV7-8 to TRBJ1-2; D perhaps matches TRBD1 (5 bases). V was clipped by 0 bases and J by 4 bases, with 24 bases between them. CDR1 is SGHVS and CDR2 is FQNEAQ in the germline V gene. The CDR3 has 19 amino acids. The DNA for the CDR3 is TGTGCCAGCAGCTTAGCCCGGGGAGGGAGGATACTCGGGGGCTATGGCTACACCTTC. Protein product: CASSLARGGRILGGYGYTF.

The chain has TRBV11-2 and TRBJ2-3, with TRBD2 matching over 10 bases. CDR3 length: 16 residues. V dropped 5 bases and J dropped 6; count of bases not matched to a gene: 11. Germline V gene sequence: CDR1 SGHAT, CDR2 FQNNGV. The CDR3 loop is CASSPQIAGGGDTQYF. CDR3 nucleotide sequence: TGTGCCAGCAGCCCCCAAATAGCGGGGGGCGGGGATACGCAGTATTTT. The full variable domain, in which reference TRBV11-2 and TRBJ2-3 provide the parts outside the CDR3, is EAGVAQSPRYKIIEKRQSVAFWCNPISGHATLYWYQQILGQGPKLLIQFQNNGVVDDSQLPKDRFSAERLKGVDSTLKIQPAKLEDSAVYLCASSPQIAGGGDTQYFGPGTRLTVL.

V gene TRBV6-5 combines with J gene TRBJ1-1; no reliable D call. CDR3 length equals 14 residues. Trimming stripped 6 bases from V and 1 base from J, with 12 bases between. Germline-derived CDR1 and CDR2 are MNHEY and SVGAGI. DNA for the CDR3: TGTGCCAGCAGACCGATAGAGAGGAACACTGAAGCTTTCTTT. Encoded protein: CASRPIERNTEAFF.

The rearrangement joins TRBV9 to TRBJ2-5; TRBD1 agrees at 7 bases. The J call may be wrong; the DNA end is better matched by TRBJ2-7. Germline V lookup: CDR1 SGDLS, CDR2 YYNGEE. The CDR3 is 15 residues long. CDR3 sequence: CASSVEGGLSYEQYF. In DNA form, the CDR3 reads TGTGCCAGCAGCGTAGAAGGGGGCTTGTCCTACGAGCAGTACTTC.

A few counts support this clone. V and J are TRBV13 and TRBJ2-7, with TRBD1 matching 8 bases. Trimming at V came to 5 bases and at J to 3 bases, leaving 3 bases not matched to a gene. This CDR3 spans 13 amino acids. Germline V gene sequence: CDR1 PRHDT, CDR2 FYEKMQ (reference sequence). The CDR3 here is CASSVDRGYEQYF. The CDR3 DNA reads TGTGCCAGCAGCGTCGACAGGGGCTACGAGCAGTACTTC.

The V and J genes are TRBV27 and TRBJ2-3; 8 bases map to TRBD2. The V gene's germline CDR1 is MNHEY and CDR2 SMNVEV (reference sequence). V trimming: 0 bases; J trimming: 8 bases; junction bases outside the gene matches: 10. The CDR3 is 16 amino acids. DNA of the CDR3: TGTGCCAGCAGTTTATCGTCTGGCGGGGGGTTCGGTACGCAGTATTTT. Translated: CASSLSSGGGFGTQYF.

The chain couples TRBV18 to TRBJ2-2; perhaps TRBD2 as D (6 bases). V was cut by 5 bases and J by 1 base, with 11 bases left in between. CDR1 and CDR2 (germline): KGHSH, LQKENI. This CDR3 is 15 amino acids long. The CDR3 DNA follows: TGTGCCAGCTCAGGCGGGGCATTGAACACCGGGGAGCTGTTTTTT. Its translation: CASSGGALNTGELFF.

The J gene is TRBJ2-1, the V gene TRBV2, with 13 bases that match TRBD2. Germline lookup yields CDR1 SNHLY and CDR2 FYNNEI. Unmatched junction bases numbered 4, after V lost 3 bases and J lost 5 bases. The CDR3 is 16 amino acids. The CDR3 loop is CASSDPGTSGDNEQFF. CDR3 nucleotide sequence: TGTGCCAGCAGTGACCCGGGGACTAGCGGGGACAATGAGCAGTTCTTC.

This clone came up a few times. The chain uses TRBV7-8 and TRBJ1-5; a possible D gene is TRBD1 (6 bases). Germline loops: CDR1 SGHVS, CDR2 FQNEAQ. V lost 3 bases to trimming and J lost 5 bases, with 14 bases between them. This CDR3 spans 15 amino acids. This chain's CDR3 is CASSLHGTTDQPQHF. In DNA form, the CDR3 reads TGTGCCAGCAGCTTGCACGGGACAACGGATCAGCCCCAGCATTTT. The entire variable domain, with the rest obtained from reference TRBV7-8 and TRBJ1-5, is as follows: GAGVSQSPRYKVAKRGQDVALRCDPISGHVSLFWYQQALGQGPEFLTYFQNEAQLDKSGLPSDRFFAERPEGSVSTLKIQRTQQEDSAVYLCASSLHGTTDQPQHFGDGTRLSIL.

This rearrangement joins TRBV9 to TRBJ2-7, with a possible D match to TRBD2 (6 bases). Germline CDR1 and CDR2: SGDLS and YYNGEE. The ends were cut back, 0 bases at V and 2 bases at J, with 12 bases in the middle. The CDR3 spans 15 residues. This CDR3 is CASSVDWDSTYEQYF. The CDR3 region has the DNA TGTGCCAGCAGCGTAGATTGGGACTCCACCTACGAGCAGTACTTC.

This clone was observed a few times. The chain joins TRBV5-1 to TRBJ2-3; 8 bases are shared with TRBD2. Germline V CDR1 and CDR2: SGHRS, YFSETQ. The CDR3 contains 16 residues. V lost 4 bases to trimming and J lost 5 bases; unmatched junction nucleotides: 12. The CDR3 spells CASSLYERGFGDTQYF. CDR3 sequence (DNA): TGCGCCAGCAGCCTATACGAGCGGGGGTTCGGAGATACGCAGTATTTT.

The table lists this clone with a few counts. CDR3 amino acids: CASSLTHSGTADEQYF. The DNA of the CDR3 is TGTGCCAGCAGCTTAACCCATTCCGGGACAGCCGACGAGCAGTACTTC. The rearrangement links TRBV7-6 to TRBJ2-7, with 7 bases lining up with TRBD1. With V trimmed by 2 bases and J by 5 bases, 12 bases remained unmatched. The CDR3 runs to 16 residues. CDR1 and CDR2 (germline): SGHVS, FNYEAQ.

CDR3 DNA sequence: TGTGCCAGCAGTTTAATAGGGCTGACAGGGGAGATTAATTCACCCCTCCACTTT. Translation gives CASSLIGLTGEINSPLHF. V and J are TRBV28 and TRBJ1-6; 8 bases align to TRBD1. Germline V CDR1 and CDR2: MDHEN, SYDVKM. Trimming cost V 2 bases and J 6 bases; bases outside gene matches: 12. This CDR3 comprises 18 residues.

This clone showed up just a few times. V is TRBV5-1 and J is TRBJ1-1, with 9 bases fitting TRBD1. The CDR3 runs 13 residues. The germline V gene encodes CDR1 SGHRS and CDR2 YFSETQ. Losses at the gene ends were 4 bases for V and 5 bases for J; bases not matched to a gene: 3. CDR3 coding DNA: TGCGCCAGCAGCATGACAGGGGGAACTGAAGCTTTCTTT. Protein sequence: CASSMTGGTEAFF. The full variable domain, its missing parts supplied by reference TRBV5-1 and TRBJ1-1, is KAGVTQTPRYLIKTRGQQVTLSCSPISGHRSVSWYQQTPGQGLQFLFEYFSETQRNKGNFPGRFSGRQFSNSRSEMNVSTLELGDSALYLCASSMTGGTEAFFGQGTRLTVV.

The rearrangement uses TRBV28 and TRBJ2-5; TRBD2 agrees at 8 bases. V lost 8 bases and J lost 5; bases outside the gene matches: 13. The CDR3 covers 15 residues. Germline V CDR1 and CDR2: MDHEN, SYDVKM. The CDR3 DNA reads as TGTGCCAGCTATCGGAGCGGGGGCTCCCGGGAGACCCAGTACTTC. Encoded protein: CASYRSGGSRETQYF.

This clone came up once. The rearrangement uses TRBV5-1 and TRBJ2-1, with 11 bases matching TRBD2. The length of the CDR3 is 16 residues. CDR1 SGHRS and CDR2 YFSETQ come from the germline V gene. Unmatched junction bases numbered 9, after V lost 4 bases and J lost 6 bases. The CDR3 DNA reads TGCGCCAGCAGCCTATTTAGCGGGGGGGCCATCAATGAGCAGTTCTTC. Protein sequence: CASSLFSGGAINEQFF. Looking up the rest from reference TRBV5-1 and TRBJ2-1 gives the full variable domain: KAGVTQTPRYLIKTRGQQVTLSCSPISGHRSVSWYQQTPGQGLQFLFEYFSETQRNKGNFPGRFSGRQFSNSRSEMNVSTLELGDSALYLCASSLFSGGAINEQFFGPGTRLTVL.

This clone was seen once. The V call is TRBV7-8, the J call TRBJ2-3, with 8 bases matching TRBD2. Germline lookup yields CDR1 SGHVS and CDR2 FQNEAQ. The CDR3 has 17 residues. V lost 6 bases and J lost 3; bases outside the gene matches: 14. This chain's CDR3 is CASRKPFSGGRTDTQYF. In DNA, the CDR3 is TGTGCCAGCAGAAAGCCTTTTTCGGGGGGGCGGACAGATACGCAGTATTTT.

The chain has TRBV28 and TRBJ2-5, with TRBD1 matching over 10 bases. There are 14 residues in the CDR3. Germline assignment: CDR1 MDHEN and CDR2 SYDVKM. Unmatched junction bases numbered 5, after V lost 8 bases and J lost 2 bases. The CDR3 coding sequence is TGTGCCAGCCGGGACAGGGGAGGACAAGAGACCCAGTACTTC. Translated: CASRDRGGQETQYF. Combining the CDR3 with reference TRBV28 and TRBJ2-5 gives the whole variable domain DVKVTQSSRYLVKRTGEKVFLECVQDMDHENMFWYRQDPGLGLRLIYFSYDVKMKEKGDIPEGYSVSREKKERFSLILESASTNQTSMYLCASRDRGGQETQYFGPGTRLLVL.

With respect to this clone: The same CDR3 can be traced to other DNA sequences in this sample. The chain has TRBV6-1 and TRBJ1-1; D gene ambiguous. The V and J ends lost 0 bases and 4 bases respectively, with 9 bases between them. The CDR3 has 14 residues. The germline CDR1 and CDR2 sequences are MNHNS and SASEGT. The CDR3 reads CASSEAEGITEAFF. The CDR3 DNA reads as TGTGCCAGCAGTGAAGCGGAGGGTATCACTGAAGCTTTCTTT.

J is TRBJ1-3 and V is TRBV4-1, with 7 nucleotides matching TRBD1. CDR3 length: 15 amino acids. Germline CDR1 is MGHRA and CDR2 is YSYEKL. With 1 base clipped from V and 6 bases from J, the junction kept 6 bases outside the gene matches. The CDR3 nucleotides read TGCGCCAGCAGCCAAGCAGACAGGGCTGAAAACACCATATATTTT. Encoded protein: CASSQADRAENTIYF.

This clone was observed a single time. V gene TRBV11-3 combines with J gene TRBJ2-7; D perhaps matches TRBD1 (6 bases). The CDR3 covers 14 residues. V lost 5 bases, J lost 3 bases, and 14 bases lay in between. Germline CDR1 SGHNT, CDR2 YENEEA. This chain's CDR3 is CASSPRGRGYEQYF. As DNA, the CDR3 is TGTGCCAGCAGCCCGAGGGGCAGGGGCTACGAGCAGTACTTC.

This clone was seen a few times. The chain combines TRBV6-6 with TRBJ2-7; the D gene is possibly TRBD1 (5 bases). Between the trimmed V and J ends, which lost 7 bases and 6 bases, there was a span of 13 bases. Germline CDR1 and CDR2: MNHNY and SVGAGI (reference sequence). The CDR3 consists of 12 residues. CDR3 region: CASIGRVGEQYF. CDR3 sequence (DNA): TGTGCCAGCATCGGCAGGGTTGGCGAGCAGTACTTC.